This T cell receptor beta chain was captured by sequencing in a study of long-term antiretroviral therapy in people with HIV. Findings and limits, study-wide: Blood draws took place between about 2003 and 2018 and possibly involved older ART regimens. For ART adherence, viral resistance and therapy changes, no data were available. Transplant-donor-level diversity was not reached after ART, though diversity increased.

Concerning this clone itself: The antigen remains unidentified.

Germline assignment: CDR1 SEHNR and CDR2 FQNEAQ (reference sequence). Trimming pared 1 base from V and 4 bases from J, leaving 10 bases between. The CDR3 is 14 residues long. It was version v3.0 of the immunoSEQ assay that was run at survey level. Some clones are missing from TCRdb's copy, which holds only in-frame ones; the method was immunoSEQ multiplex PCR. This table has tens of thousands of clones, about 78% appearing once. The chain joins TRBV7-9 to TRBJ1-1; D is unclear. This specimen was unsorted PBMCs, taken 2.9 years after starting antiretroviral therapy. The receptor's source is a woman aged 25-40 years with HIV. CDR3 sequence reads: CASSLGSGFTEAFF. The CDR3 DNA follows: TGTGCCAGCAGCTTAGGATCGGGGTTCACTGAAGCTTTCTTT.